This T cell receptor (beta chain) emerged from a study of shared clonotypes between healthy human individuals. For the study at large: Per donor, three plates held CD4 naive cells, three held CD4 memory, two held CD8 naive and one held CD8 memory. Study-wide results and caveats: With a handful of donors compared, 4% to 5% of naive CD4 clonotypes were shared. The sole specimen, blood, was sampled, and tissue repertoires likely differ.

V was trimmed by 4 bases and J by 0 bases, leaving 13 bases between them. CDR1 is GTSNPN and CDR2 is SVGIG in the germline V gene (reference sequence). This CDR3 spans 15 amino acids. The protocol was immunoSEQ multiplex PCR, while the TCRdb copy is restricted to in-frame clones and leaves out a portion. This sample has around 2,000,000 clones, with roughly 94% found just once. About this clone itself: Its antigen is undetermined.

CD45RA-negative memory and CD45RA+ naive subsets were split from the CD4+ cells. The chain employs TRBV30 and TRBJ2-1; tentative D call: TRBD2 (5 bases). This clonotype originated in a man in his late teens or twenties in good health. The sample comprised naive CD4+ T cells sorted from blood. As to subset: CD45RA+ positively selected. The CDR3 here is CAWIRLGSSYNEQFF. CDR3 sequence (DNA): TGTGCCTGGATTCGTCTTGGGAGCTCCTACAATGAGCAGTTCTTC.